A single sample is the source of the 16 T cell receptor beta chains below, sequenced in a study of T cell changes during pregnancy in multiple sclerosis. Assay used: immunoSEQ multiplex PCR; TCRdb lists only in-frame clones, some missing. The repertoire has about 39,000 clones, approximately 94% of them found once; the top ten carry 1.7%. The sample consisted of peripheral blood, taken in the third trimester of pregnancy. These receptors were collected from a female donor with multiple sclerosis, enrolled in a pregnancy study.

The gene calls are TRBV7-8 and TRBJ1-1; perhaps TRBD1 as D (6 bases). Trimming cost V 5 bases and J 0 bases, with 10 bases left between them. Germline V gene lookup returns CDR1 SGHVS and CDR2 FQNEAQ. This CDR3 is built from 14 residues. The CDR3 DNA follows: TGTGCCAGCAGCCCCCGGACAGTGAACACTGAAGCTTTCTTT. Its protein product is CASSPRTVNTEAFF.

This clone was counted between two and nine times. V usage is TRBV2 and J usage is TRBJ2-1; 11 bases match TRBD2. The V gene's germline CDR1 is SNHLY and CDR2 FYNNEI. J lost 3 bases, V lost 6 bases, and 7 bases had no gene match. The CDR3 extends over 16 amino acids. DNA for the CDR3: TGTGCCAGCAGCCAGAGGACTAGCGGGCTCTACAATGAGCAGTTCTTC. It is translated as CASSQRTSGLYNEQFF.

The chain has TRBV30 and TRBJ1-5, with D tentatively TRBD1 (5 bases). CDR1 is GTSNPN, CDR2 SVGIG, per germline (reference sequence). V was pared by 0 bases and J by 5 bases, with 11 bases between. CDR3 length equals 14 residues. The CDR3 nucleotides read TGTGCCTGGAGTGTACGGGCGGGGGATCAGCCCCAGCATTTT. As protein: CAWSVRAGDQPQHF.

CDR3 DNA sequence: TGTGCCAGCAGTTACTCGGGACAGGGGGCGAGGGGCTACACCTTC. As protein: CASSYSGQGARGYTF. The chain carries TRBV6-5 and TRBJ1-2; 12 bases match TRBD1. The germline gives CDR1 MNHEY, CDR2 SVGAGI. Losses at the gene ends were 0 bases for V and 8 bases for J; bases not matched to a gene: 4. This CDR3 region has 15 residues.

The CDR3 DNA reads as TGTGCCAGCAGCGCCTCGGGACTGTTGAACAATGAGCAGTTCTTC. Translated: CASSASGLLNNEQFF. This chain links TRBV5-6 with TRBJ2-1, with a weak D call TRBD2 (6 bases). The CDR3 is 15 residues long. V lost 4 bases to trimming and J lost 5 bases, with 16 bases between them. CDR1 SGHDT and CDR2 YYEEEE come from the germline V gene. Looking up the rest from reference TRBV5-6 and TRBJ2-1 gives the full variable domain: DAGVTQSPTHLIKTRGQQVTLRCSPKSGHDTVSWYQQALGQGPQFIFQYYEEEERQRGNFPDRFSGHQFPNYSSELNVNALLLGDSALYLCASSASGLLNNEQFFGPGTRLTVL.

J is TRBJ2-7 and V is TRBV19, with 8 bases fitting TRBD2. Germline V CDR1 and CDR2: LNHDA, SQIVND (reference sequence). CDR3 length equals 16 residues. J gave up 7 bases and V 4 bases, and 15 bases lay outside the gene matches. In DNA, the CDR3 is TGTGCCAGTAGTACCAGACTAAGCGGGAGAGTTGGAGAGCAGTACTTC. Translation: CASSTRLSGRVGEQYF.

In DNA form, the CDR3 reads TGTGCCAGCAGCATCCAGGGCAGCCTCTACGAGCAGTACTTC. This sequence encodes CASSIQGSLYEQYF. The V and J genes are TRBV13 and TRBJ2-7; a weak D match, TRBD1 (5 bases). This CDR3 has 14 amino acids. The germline V and J ends were trimmed by 5 bases and 3 bases, with 14 bases remaining between them. The germline V gene has CDR1 PRHDT and CDR2 FYEKMQ (reference sequence).

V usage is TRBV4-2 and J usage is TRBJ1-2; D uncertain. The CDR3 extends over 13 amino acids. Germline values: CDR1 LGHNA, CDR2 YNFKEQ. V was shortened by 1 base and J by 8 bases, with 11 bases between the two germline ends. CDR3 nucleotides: TGTGCCAGCAGCCAAGTAGGTCCGGGGGGCTACACCTTC. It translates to CASSQVGPGGYTF.

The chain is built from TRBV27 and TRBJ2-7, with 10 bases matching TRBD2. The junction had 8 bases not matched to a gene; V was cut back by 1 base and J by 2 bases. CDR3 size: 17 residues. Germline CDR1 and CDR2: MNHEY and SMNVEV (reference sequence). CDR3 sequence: CASSLLRPAGGTYEQYF. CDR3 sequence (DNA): TGTGCCAGCAGTTTATTACGCCCAGCGGGAGGGACCTACGAGCAGTACTTC.

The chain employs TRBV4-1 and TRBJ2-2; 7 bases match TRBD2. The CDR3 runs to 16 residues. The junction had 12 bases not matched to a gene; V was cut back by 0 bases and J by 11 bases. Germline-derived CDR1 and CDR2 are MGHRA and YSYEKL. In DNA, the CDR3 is TGCGCCAGCAGCCAAGATGTCCCTAGCGGATTTAGAGAGCTGTTTTTT. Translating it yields CASSQDVPSGFRELFF.

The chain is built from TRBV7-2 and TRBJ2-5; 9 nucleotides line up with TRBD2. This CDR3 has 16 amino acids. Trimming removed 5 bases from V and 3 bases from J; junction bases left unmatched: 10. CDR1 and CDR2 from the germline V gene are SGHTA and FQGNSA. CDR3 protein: CASSQLRLAGEETQYF. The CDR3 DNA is TGTGCCAGCAGCCAGCTTCGATTAGCGGGGGAAGAGACCCAGTACTTC.

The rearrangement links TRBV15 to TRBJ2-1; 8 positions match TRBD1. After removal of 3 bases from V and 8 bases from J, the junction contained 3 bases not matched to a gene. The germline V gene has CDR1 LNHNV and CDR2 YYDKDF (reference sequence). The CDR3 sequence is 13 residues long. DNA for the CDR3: TGTGCCACCAGCAGTGACAGGGGCGATGAGCAGTTCTTC. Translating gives CATSSDRGDEQFF.

The CDR3 reads CASTKVAGGFGTEAFF. In nucleotides, the CDR3 is TGTGCCAGTACTAAGGTGGCAGGGGGTTTTGGGACTGAAGCTTTCTTT. The chain carries TRBV19 and TRBJ1-1; 7 nucleotides align to TRBD1. The CDR3 extends over 16 amino acids. Germline lookup yields CDR1 LNHDA and CDR2 SQIVND (reference sequence). With 7 bases clipped from V and 5 bases from J, the junction kept 16 bases outside the gene matches. Combining the CDR3 with reference TRBV19 and TRBJ1-1 gives the whole variable domain DGGITQSPKYLFRKEGQNVTLSCEQNLNHDAMYWYRQDPGQGLRLIYYSQIVNDFQKGDIAEGYSVSREKKESFPLTVTSAQKNPTAFYLCASTKVAGGFGTEAFFGQGTRLTVV.

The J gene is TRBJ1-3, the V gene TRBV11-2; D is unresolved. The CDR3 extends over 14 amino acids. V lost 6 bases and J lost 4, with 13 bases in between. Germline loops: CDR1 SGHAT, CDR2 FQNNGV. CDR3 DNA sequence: TGTGCCAGCAGGACCCCCGAGGTGGGAAACACCATATATTTT. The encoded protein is CASRTPEVGNTIYF.

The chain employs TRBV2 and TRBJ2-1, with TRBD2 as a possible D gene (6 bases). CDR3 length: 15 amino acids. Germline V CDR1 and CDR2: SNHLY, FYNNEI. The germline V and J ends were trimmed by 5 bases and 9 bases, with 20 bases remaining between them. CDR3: CASSRSRGARGEQFF. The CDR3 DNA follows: TGTGCCAGCAGTCGTTCACGCGGGGCGAGGGGTGAGCAGTTCTTC.

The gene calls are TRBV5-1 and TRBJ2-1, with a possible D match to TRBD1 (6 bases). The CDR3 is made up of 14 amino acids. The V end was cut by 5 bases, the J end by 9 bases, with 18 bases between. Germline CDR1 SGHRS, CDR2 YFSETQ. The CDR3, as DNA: TGCGCCAGCAGGACCGTACAGGGTGGTACTGAGCAGTTCTTC. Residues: CASRTVQGGTEQFF.